Below are 29 T cell receptor beta chains sequenced from a single sample in a study of blood T cell repertoires in COVID-19. Measured with immunoSEQ multiplex PCR; TCRdb has only the in-frame clones, and not every one. The table shows about 210,000 clones, with 80% to 90% occurring only once. The sequenced sample was peripheral blood. Receptors were obtained from a man between 40 and 49 years old with acute or convalescent COVID-19.

The chain employs TRBV7-8 and TRBJ1-1, with D hard to call. Between the trimmed V and J ends, which lost 1 base and 8 bases, there was a span of 8 bases. The CDR3 length is 12 residues. The germline V gene has CDR1 SGHVS and CDR2 FQNEAQ. The CDR3, as DNA: TGTGCCAGCAGCTTAGACAGAACCGAAGCTTTCTTT. As protein: CASSLDRTEAFF.

The J gene is TRBJ2-3, the V gene TRBV3-1 (or the pseudogene TRBV3-2), with 12 bases lining up with TRBD2. The V gene's germline CDR1 is LGHDT and CDR2 YNNKEL (reference sequence). Germline trimming cut 2 bases from V and 4 bases from J; bases unmatched to any gene: 4. This CDR3 contains 16 residues. The chain's CDR3 is CASSQLAGGQADTQYF. CDR3 nucleotides: TGTGCCAGCAGCCAACTAGCGGGGGGGCAGGCAGATACGCAGTATTTT.

The CDR3 spells CASSPLIDRGESPLHF. DNA of the CDR3: TGTGCCAGCAGCCCACTCATCGACAGGGGAGAGTCACCCCTCCACTTT. The chain couples TRBV11-2 to TRBJ1-6; TRBD1 aligns across 8 bases. V lost 5 bases and J lost 10; bases outside the gene matches: 13. The CDR3 contains 16 residues. Germline CDR1 and CDR2: SGHAT and FQNNGV.

The chain couples TRBV6-1 to TRBJ2-3, with 7 nucleotides matching TRBD2. The germline gives CDR1 MNHNS, CDR2 SASEGT. This CDR3 is built from 16 residues. The V segment lost 3 bases and the J segment 3 bases; nucleotides outside the gene matches: 9. Written as DNA, the CDR3 is TGTGCCAGCAGTGAGGTGGTGGGCGGGGGTACAGATACGCAGTATTTT. It specifies CASSEVVGGGTDTQYF.

The rearrangement links TRBV6-5 to TRBJ2-3; TRBD2 matches 14 bases. Germline CDR1 MNHEY, CDR2 SVGAGI. V dropped 6 bases and J dropped 4; count of bases not matched to a gene: 3. This CDR3 is 15 amino acids long. This chain's CDR3 is CASRRLAGGSDTQYF. The CDR3 coding sequence is TGTGCCAGCAGGAGACTAGCGGGGGGGTCAGATACGCAGTATTTT.

This clone came up once. The chain couples TRBV10-1 to TRBJ1-1; the match to TRBD1 covers 9 bases. Germline V gives CDR1 WNHNN, CDR2 SYGVQD (reference sequence). The CDR3 runs 15 residues. V shed 3 bases, J shed 3 bases, and the junction held 5 bases outside the gene matches. CDR3 residues: CASSDGTGSDTEAFF. CDR3 DNA: TGCGCCAGCAGTGACGGGACAGGGTCGGACACTGAAGCTTTCTTT.

The V gene is TRBV5-1, the J gene TRBJ2-1, with D possibly TRBD1 on 7 matching bases. The germline gives CDR1 SGHRS, CDR2 YFSETQ. This CDR3 region has 16 residues. Deletions cut 6 bases from V and 2 bases from J, with 18 bases between. The CDR3 bases are TGCGCCAGCATCCCGCAGGGGGGAAGCCCCTACAATGAGCAGTTCTTC. It codes for CASIPQGGSPYNEQFF.

The genes are TRBV18 and TRBJ1-4; perhaps TRBD1 as D (5 bases). The CDR3 loop spans 15 amino acids. Germline V gives CDR1 KGHSH, CDR2 LQKENI. V was pared by 0 bases and J by 8 bases, with 13 bases between. This CDR3 is CASSPPAGFEEKLFF. The CDR3 nucleotides read TGTGCCAGCTCACCACCGGCAGGGTTTGAGGAAAAACTGTTTTTT.

The CDR3 DNA reads TGCGCCAGCAGGGTCGAGAATTCACCCCTCCACTTT. Protein product: CASRVENSPLHF. The chain joins TRBV5-1 to TRBJ1-6; no clear D gene. This CDR3 is built from 12 residues. Deletions cut 5 bases from V and 7 bases from J, with 7 bases between. The germline CDR1 and CDR2 sequences are SGHRS and YFSETQ.

The gene calls are TRBV28 and TRBJ2-2; tentative D call: TRBD2 (5 bases). Trimming removed 3 bases from V and 6 bases from J, with 8 bases in between. The CDR3 is made up of 13 amino acids. Germline values: CDR1 MDHEN, CDR2 SYDVKM. The CDR3 here is CASSFTSPGELFF. The CDR3 nucleotides read TGTGCCAGCAGTTTTACTAGTCCCGGGGAGCTGTTTTTT.

The chain uses TRBV14 and TRBJ1-2; D unclear. The CDR3 spans 13 residues. V gave up 1 base and J gave up 4 bases, with 7 bases separating them. Germline V gives CDR1 SGHDN, CDR2 FVKESK. CDR3 bases: TGTGCCAGCAGCCAAGCAGTCAGCTATGGCTACACCTTC. Translated, it gives CASSQAVSYGYTF.

V is TRBV18 and J is TRBJ2-3; no reliable D call. Germline V gene sequence: CDR1 KGHSH, CDR2 LQKENI. This CDR3 region has 12 residues. V gave up 10 bases and J gave up 3 bases, with 11 bases separating them. The CDR3 reads CATRAETDTQYF. As DNA, the CDR3 is TGTGCCACCCGCGCCGAGACAGATACGCAGTATTTT.

This sequence joins TRBV19 and TRBJ2-7; 10 positions match TRBD1. CDR1 and CDR2 from the germline V gene are LNHDA and SQIVND (reference sequence). V lost 11 bases and J lost 3; bases outside the gene matches: 4. The CDR3 has 12 residues. The DNA of the CDR3 is TGTGCCGGGAGGACAGGGGGCTACGAGCAGTACTTC. Encoded protein: CAGRTGGYEQYF.

The CDR3 reads CASSPPGQGAGTEAFF. DNA of the CDR3: TGTGCCAGCTCACCACCGGGGCAGGGGGCAGGGACTGAAGCTTTCTTT. This chain connects TRBV18 to TRBJ1-1; TRBD1 aligns across 8 bases. The J segment lost 5 bases and the V segment lost 0 bases, leaving 8 bases of the junction unmatched. Germline lookup yields CDR1 KGHSH and CDR2 LQKENI. The CDR3 length is 16 residues.

The V gene is TRBV7-9, the J gene TRBJ2-1; 7 nucleotides agree with TRBD1. Germline V CDR1 and CDR2: SEHNR, FQNEAQ (reference sequence). CDR3 length equals 15 residues. V dropped 0 bases and J dropped 7; count of bases not matched to a gene: 6. CDR3 sequence: CASSLAKNRGNEQFF. For the CDR3, the DNA is TGTGCCAGCAGCTTAGCGAAAAACAGGGGTAATGAGCAGTTCTTC.

The chain employs TRBV11-3 and TRBJ2-1; 12 positions agree with TRBD2. Germline V gene sequence: CDR1 SGHNT, CDR2 YENEEA. The CDR3 totals 17 residues. J lost 8 bases, V lost 1 base, and 9 bases had no gene match. CDR3 bases: TGTGCCAGCAGCTTAGGGTCGACTAGCGGGAGAATCGATGAGCAGTTCTTC. Protein product: CASSLGSTSGRIDEQFF.

The chain employs TRBV2 and TRBJ2-7, with TRBD1 matching 8 bases. Germline values: CDR1 SNHLY, CDR2 FYNNEI. The V gene end was trimmed by 4 bases and the J gene end by 4 bases; junction bases not matched to a gene: 12. This CDR3 spans 16 amino acids. The CDR3 protein is CASSAGGAGGIYEQYF. The CDR3 bases are TGTGCCAGCAGTGCCGGGGGAGCAGGGGGCATTTACGAGCAGTACTTC.

This clone has a handful of counts. The chain recombines TRBV29-1 with TRBJ2-7; weak D call: TRBD2 (6 bases). Trimming took 4 bases from V and 2 from J, leaving 9 bases between them. Germline V CDR1 and CDR2: SQVTM, ANQGSEA. The CDR3 loop spans 12 amino acids. Here the CDR3 reads CSVVEGTYEQYF. In DNA, the CDR3 is TGCAGCGTTGTGGAGGGAACCTACGAGCAGTACTTC.

The rearrangement joins TRBV12-3 or TRBV12-4 to TRBJ2-5; no clear D gene. The CDR3 is 13 amino acids. Trimming cost V 2 bases and J 2 bases, with 6 bases left between them. CDR3 amino acids: CASSLNEQETQYF. The CDR3 nucleotides read TGTGCCAGCAGTTTAAACGAGCAAGAGACCCAGTACTTC.

The gene calls are TRBV27 and TRBJ2-2, with 7 bases lining up with TRBD1. The junction had 11 bases not matched to a gene; V was cut back by 8 bases and J by 8 bases. The CDR3 is made up of 14 amino acids. Germline V CDR1 and CDR2: MNHEY, SMNVEV (reference sequence). The CDR3 DNA is TGTGCCAGCGGTCGGGACAGCGCTTTAGGGGAGCTGTTTTTT. Translation gives CASGRDSALGELFF.

This clone is a singleton in its sample. The CDR3 DNA sequence: TGTGCCAGCAGCGGGGACAGGGTGGGTGAGCAGTTCTTC. This translates into CASSGDRVGEQFF. The gene calls are TRBV5-4 and TRBJ2-1, with 9 bases that match TRBD1. The CDR3 consists of 13 residues. CDR1 and CDR2 from the germline V gene are SGHNT and YYREEE (reference sequence). J gave up 9 bases and V 4 bases, and 5 bases lay outside the gene matches.

The V gene is TRBV7-3, the J gene TRBJ2-5, with 10 bases fitting TRBD2. The CDR3 length is 15 residues. The germline CDR1 and CDR2 sequences are SGHTA and FQGTGA. V was clipped by 0 bases and J by 5 bases; unmatched bases: 3. DNA for the CDR3: TGTGCCAGCAGCTTAACGGCGGGACTAGCGGAGACCCAGTACTTC. The encoded protein is CASSLTAGLAETQYF.

V usage is TRBV19 and J usage is TRBJ2-2; TRBD1 is a possible D gene (5 bases). This CDR3 comprises 14 residues. Per the germline V gene, CDR1 is LNHDA and CDR2 is SQIVND (reference sequence). In nucleotides, the CDR3 is TGTGCTTCAAGGAGACAGACGAACACCGGGGAGCTGTTTTTT. It encodes CASRRQTNTGELFF.

The V gene is TRBV30, the J gene TRBJ1-5; tentatively, D is TRBD1 (5 bases). Germline CDR1 reads GTSNPN; CDR2 reads SVGIG (reference sequence). The CDR3 has 14 residues. V lost 0 bases, J lost 6 bases, and 12 bases lay in between. CDR3 amino acids: CAWSVGRDTQPQHF. DNA for the CDR3: TGTGCCTGGAGTGTTGGCAGGGATACTCAGCCCCAGCATTTT.

This rearrangement joins TRBV11-2 to TRBJ2-1, with 7 bases that match TRBD2. CDR1 is SGHAT and CDR2 is FQNNGV in the germline V gene. The CDR3 totals 15 residues. Germline trimming cut 5 bases from V and 2 bases from J; bases unmatched to any gene: 6. The CDR3 DNA sequence: TGTGCCAGCAGCCTAGCCCGGGGGGCCTACAATGAGCAGTTCTTC. This sequence encodes CASSLARGAYNEQFF.

The chain is built from TRBV6-5 and TRBJ2-7; no firm D call. The CDR3 extends over 12 amino acids. The V gene lost 8 bases and the J gene lost 1 base, with 9 bases spanning the gap. The germline gives CDR1 MNHEY, CDR2 SVGAGI. CDR3 nucleotides: TGTGCCAGCGGCCTAGGATCCTACGAGCAGTACTTC. This encodes CASGLGSYEQYF.

V usage is TRBV7-3 and J usage is TRBJ1-2, with TRBD1 identical over 10 bases. Unmatched junction bases numbered 8, after V lost 5 bases and J lost 5 bases. The CDR3 totals 15 residues. Germline loops: CDR1 SGHTA, CDR2 FQGTGA. CDR3 residues: CASSPNGQGGYGYTF. DNA of the CDR3: TGTGCCAGCAGCCCTAATGGACAGGGGGGGTATGGCTACACCTTC.

The chain uses TRBV11-3 and TRBJ2-1, with 8 bases lining up with TRBD1. This CDR3 is built from 15 residues. V gave up 5 bases and J gave up 2 bases; unmatched junction bases: 5. Germline V CDR1 and CDR2: SGHNT, YENEEA. CDR3: CASSQLQGAYNEQFF. In DNA, the CDR3 is TGTGCCAGCAGCCAGCTACAGGGGGCCTACAATGAGCAGTTCTTC.

The V call is TRBV4-1, the J call TRBJ2-7; TRBD2 aligns across 7 bases. From germline, CDR1 is MGHRA and CDR2 YSYEKL. CDR3 length equals 12 residues. Losses at the gene ends were 11 bases for V and 4 bases for J; bases not matched to a gene: 8. The CDR3: CASSGAGYEQYF. The CDR3 nucleotides are TGCGCCTCGAGCGGGGCCGGTTACGAGCAGTACTTC.